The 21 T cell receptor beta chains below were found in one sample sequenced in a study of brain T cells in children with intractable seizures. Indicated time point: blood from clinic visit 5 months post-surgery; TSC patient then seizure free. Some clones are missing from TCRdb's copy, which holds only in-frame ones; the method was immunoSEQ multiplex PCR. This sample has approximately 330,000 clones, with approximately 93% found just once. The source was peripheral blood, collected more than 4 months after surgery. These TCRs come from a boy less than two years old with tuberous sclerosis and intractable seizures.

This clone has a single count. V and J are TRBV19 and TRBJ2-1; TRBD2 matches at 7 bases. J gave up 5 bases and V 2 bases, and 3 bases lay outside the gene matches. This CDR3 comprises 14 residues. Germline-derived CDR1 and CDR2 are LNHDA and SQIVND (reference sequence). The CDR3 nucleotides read TGTGCCAGTAGTATAATGGCGGGAGACAATGAGCAGTTCTTC. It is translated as CASSIMAGDNEQFF.

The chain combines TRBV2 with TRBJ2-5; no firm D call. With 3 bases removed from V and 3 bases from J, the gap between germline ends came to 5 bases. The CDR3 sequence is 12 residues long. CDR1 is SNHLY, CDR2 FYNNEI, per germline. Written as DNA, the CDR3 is TGTGCCAGCAGTGACGTAAAAGAGACCCAGTACTTC. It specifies CASSDVKETQYF.

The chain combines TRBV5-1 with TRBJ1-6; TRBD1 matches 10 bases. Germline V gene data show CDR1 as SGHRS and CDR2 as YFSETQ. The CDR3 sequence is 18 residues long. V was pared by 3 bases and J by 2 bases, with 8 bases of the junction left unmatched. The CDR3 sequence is CASSWGTGAKAYNSPLHF. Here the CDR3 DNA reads TGCGCCAGCAGCTGGGGGACAGGGGCCAAGGCCTATAATTCACCCCTCCACTTT.

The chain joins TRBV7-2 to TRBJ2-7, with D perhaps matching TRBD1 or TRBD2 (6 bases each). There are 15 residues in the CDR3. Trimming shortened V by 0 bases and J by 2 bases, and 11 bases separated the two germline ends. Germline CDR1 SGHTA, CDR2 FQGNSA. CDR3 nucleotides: TGTGCCAGCAGCTTAGCGGAGGGACACCCCTACGAGCAGTACTTC. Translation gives CASSLAEGHPYEQYF.

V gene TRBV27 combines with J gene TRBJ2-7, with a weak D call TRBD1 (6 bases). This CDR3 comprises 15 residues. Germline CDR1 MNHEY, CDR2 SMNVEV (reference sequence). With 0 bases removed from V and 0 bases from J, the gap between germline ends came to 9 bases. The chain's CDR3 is CASSLSTGYSYEQYF. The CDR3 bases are TGTGCCAGCAGTTTATCTACAGGGTACTCCTACGAGCAGTACTTC.

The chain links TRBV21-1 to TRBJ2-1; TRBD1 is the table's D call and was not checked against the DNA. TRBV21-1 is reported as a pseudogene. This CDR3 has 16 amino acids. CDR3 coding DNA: TGTGCCAGCAGCAAGGAAGGGAAAAGGCAGGGCAATGAGCAGTTCTTC. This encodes CASSKEGKRQGNEQFF.

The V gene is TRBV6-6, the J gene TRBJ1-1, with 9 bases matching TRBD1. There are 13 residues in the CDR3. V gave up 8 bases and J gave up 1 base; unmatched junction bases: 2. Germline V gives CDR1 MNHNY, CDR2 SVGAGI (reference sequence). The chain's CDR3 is CASGDRANTEAFF. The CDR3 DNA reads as TGTGCCAGCGGGGACAGGGCGAACACTGAAGCTTTCTTT.

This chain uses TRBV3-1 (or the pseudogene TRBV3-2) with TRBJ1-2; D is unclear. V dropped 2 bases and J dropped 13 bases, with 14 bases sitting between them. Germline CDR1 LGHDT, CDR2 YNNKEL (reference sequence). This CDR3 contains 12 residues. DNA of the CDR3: TGTGCCAGCAGCCAAATTCTGACGCAAGCCACCTTC. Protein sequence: CASSQILTQATF.

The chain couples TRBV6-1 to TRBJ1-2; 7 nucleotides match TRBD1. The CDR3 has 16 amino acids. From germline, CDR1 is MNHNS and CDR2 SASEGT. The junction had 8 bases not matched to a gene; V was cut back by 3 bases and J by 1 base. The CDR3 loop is CASSDQPGQRNYGYTF. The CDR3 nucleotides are TGTGCCAGCAGTGACCAACCGGGACAGCGTAACTATGGCTACACCTTC.

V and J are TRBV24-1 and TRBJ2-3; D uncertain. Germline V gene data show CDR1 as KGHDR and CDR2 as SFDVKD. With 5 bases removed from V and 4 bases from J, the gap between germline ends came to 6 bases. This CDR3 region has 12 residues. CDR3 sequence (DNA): TGTGCCACCAGTGTGAGTCCAGATACGCAGTATTTT. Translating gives CATSVSPDTQYF.

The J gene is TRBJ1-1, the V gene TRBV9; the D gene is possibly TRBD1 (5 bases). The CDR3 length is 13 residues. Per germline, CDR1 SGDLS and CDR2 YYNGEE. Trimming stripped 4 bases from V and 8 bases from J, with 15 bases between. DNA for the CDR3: TGTGCCAGCAGCACCGGGCCCGGGGGGGAAGCTTTCTTT. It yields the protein CASSTGPGGEAFF. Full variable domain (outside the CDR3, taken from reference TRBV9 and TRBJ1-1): DSGVTQTPKHLITATGQRVTLRCSPRSGDLSVYWYQQSLDQGLQFLIQYYNGEERAKGNILERFSAQQFPDLHSELNLSSLELGDSALYFCASSTGPGGEAFFGQGTRLTVV.

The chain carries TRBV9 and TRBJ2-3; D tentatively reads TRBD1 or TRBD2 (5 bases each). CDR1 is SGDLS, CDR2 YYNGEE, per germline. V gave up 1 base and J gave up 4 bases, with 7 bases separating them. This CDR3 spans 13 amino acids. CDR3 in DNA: TGTGCCAGCAGCGTACAGGGACCAGATACGCAGTATTTT. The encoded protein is CASSVQGPDTQYF.

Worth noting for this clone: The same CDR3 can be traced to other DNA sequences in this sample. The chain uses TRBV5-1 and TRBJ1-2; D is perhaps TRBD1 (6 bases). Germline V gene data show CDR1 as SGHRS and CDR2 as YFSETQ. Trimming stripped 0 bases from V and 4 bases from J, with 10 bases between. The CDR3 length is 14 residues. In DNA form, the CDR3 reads TGCGCCAGCAGCTTGGGGCAGGGGCTCTATGGCTACACCTTC. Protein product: CASSLGQGLYGYTF.

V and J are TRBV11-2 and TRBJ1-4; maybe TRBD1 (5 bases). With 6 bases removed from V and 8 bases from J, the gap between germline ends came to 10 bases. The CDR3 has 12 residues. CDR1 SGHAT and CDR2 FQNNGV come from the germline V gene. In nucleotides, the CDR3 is TGTGCCAGCAGTTTTCGACAGGAAAAACTGTTTTTT. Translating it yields CASSFRQEKLFF.

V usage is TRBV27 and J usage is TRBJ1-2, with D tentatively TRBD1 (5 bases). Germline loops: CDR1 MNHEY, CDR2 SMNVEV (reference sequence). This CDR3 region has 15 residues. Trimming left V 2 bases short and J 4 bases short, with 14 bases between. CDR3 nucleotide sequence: TGTGCCAGCAGTTTACGAGGTGGACAAATCTATGGCTACACCTTC. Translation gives CASSLRGGQIYGYTF.

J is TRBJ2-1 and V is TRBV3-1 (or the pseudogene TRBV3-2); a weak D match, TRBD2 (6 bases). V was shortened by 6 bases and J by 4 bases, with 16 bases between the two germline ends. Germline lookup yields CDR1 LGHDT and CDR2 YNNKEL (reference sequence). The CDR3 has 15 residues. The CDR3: CASRGTGVGYNEQFF. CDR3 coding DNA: TGTGCCAGCAGGGGCACGGGAGTTGGGTACAATGAGCAGTTCTTC.

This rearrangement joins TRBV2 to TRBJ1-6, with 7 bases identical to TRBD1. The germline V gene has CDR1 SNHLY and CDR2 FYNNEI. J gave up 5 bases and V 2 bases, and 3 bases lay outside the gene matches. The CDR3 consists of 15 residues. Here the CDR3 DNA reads TGTGCCAGCAGTGAACAGGGGGAAGATAATTCACCCCTCCACTTT. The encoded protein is CASSEQGEDNSPLHF.

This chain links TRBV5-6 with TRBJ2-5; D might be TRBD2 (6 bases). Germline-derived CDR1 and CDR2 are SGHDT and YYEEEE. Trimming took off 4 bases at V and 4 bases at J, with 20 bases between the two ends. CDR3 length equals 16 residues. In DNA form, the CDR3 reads TGTGCCAGCAGCCGGAAGGGAGGCGGGGTTCGAGAGACCCAGTACTTC. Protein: CASSRKGGGVRETQYF.

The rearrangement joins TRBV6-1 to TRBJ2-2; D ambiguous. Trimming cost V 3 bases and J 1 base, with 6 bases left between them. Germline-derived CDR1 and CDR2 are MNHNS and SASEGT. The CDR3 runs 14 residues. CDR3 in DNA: TGTGCCAGCAGTGAGGACGGGAACACCGGGGAGCTGTTTTTT. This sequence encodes CASSEDGNTGELFF.

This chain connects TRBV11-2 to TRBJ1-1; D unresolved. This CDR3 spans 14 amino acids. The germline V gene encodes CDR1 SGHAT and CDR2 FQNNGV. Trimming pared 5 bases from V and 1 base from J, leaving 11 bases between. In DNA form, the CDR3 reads TGTGCCAGCAGCCTAGGACGGAAGAACACTGAAGCTTTCTTT. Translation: CASSLGRKNTEAFF.

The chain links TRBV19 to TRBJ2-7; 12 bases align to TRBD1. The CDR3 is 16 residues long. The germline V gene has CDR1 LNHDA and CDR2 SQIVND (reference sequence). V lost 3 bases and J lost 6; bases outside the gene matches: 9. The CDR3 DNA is TGTGCCAGTAGTATGGGTCGCCGGGACAGGGGGCGCGAGCAGTACTTC. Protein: CASSMGRRDRGREQYF. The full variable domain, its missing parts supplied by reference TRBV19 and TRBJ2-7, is DGGITQSPKYLFRKEGQNVTLSCEQNLNHDAMYWYRQDPGQGLRLIYYSQIVNDFQKGDIAEGYSVSREKKESFPLTVTSAQKNPTAFYLCASSMGRRDRGREQYFGPGTRLTVT.